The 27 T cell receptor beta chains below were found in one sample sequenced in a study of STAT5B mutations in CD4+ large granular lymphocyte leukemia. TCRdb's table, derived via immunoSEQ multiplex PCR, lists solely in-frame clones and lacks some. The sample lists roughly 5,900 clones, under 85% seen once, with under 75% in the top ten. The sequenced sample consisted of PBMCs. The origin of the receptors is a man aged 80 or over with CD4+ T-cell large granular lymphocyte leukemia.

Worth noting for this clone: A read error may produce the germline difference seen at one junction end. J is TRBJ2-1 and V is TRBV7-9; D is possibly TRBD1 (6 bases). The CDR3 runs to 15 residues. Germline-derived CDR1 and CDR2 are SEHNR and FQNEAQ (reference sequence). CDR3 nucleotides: TGTGCCAGCAGCTTACCCGAACAGGGCTACCATGAGCAGTTCTTC. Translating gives CASSLPEQGYHEQFF. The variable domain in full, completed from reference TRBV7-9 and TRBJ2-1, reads DTGVSQNPRHKITKRGQNVTFRCDPISEHNRLYWYRQTLGQGPEFLTYFQNEAQLEKSRLLSDRFSAERPKGSFSTLEIQRTEQGDSAMYLCASSLPEQGYHEQFFGPGTRLTVL.

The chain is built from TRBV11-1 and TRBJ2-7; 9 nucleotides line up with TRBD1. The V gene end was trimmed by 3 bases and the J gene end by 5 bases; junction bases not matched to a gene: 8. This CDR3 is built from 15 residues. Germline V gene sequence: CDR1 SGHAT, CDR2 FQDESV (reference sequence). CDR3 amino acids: CASSFGRGQGHEQYF. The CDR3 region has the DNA TGTGCCAGCAGCTTCGGACGGGGACAGGGCCACGAGCAGTACTTC.

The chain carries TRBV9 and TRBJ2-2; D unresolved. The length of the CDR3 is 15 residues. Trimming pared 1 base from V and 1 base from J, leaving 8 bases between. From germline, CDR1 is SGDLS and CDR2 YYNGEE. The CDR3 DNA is TGTGCCAGCAGCGTATATGACGGGAACACCGGGGAGCTGTTTTTT. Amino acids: CASSVYDGNTGELFF.

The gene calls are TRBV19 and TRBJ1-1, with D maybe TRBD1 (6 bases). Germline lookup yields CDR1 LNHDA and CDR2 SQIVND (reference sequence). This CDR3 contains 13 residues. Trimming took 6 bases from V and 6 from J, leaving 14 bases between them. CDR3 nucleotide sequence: TGTGCCAGTAGCCCGGGGGGGGCCGCTGAAGCTTTCTTT. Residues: CASSPGGAAEAFF.

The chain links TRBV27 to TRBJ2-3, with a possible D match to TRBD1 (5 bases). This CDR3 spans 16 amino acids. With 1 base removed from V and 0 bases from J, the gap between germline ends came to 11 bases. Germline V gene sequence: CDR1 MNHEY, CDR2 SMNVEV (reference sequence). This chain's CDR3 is CASSLYFRVSTDTQYF. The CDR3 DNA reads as TGTGCCAGCAGTTTATATTTCAGGGTTAGCACAGATACGCAGTATTTT.

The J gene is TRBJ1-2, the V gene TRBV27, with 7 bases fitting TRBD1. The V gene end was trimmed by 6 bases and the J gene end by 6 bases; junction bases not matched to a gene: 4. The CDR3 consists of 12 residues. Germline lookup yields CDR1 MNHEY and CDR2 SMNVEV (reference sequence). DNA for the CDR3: TGTGCCAGCAGGACAGGGTTTGATGGCTACACCTTC. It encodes CASRTGFDGYTF.

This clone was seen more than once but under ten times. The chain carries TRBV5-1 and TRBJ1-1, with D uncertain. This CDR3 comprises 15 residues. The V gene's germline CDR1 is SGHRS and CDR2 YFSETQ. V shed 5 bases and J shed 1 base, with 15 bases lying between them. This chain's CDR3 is CASRAITGPNTEAFF. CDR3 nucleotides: TGCGCCAGCAGGGCCATTACCGGGCCGAACACTGAAGCTTTCTTT.

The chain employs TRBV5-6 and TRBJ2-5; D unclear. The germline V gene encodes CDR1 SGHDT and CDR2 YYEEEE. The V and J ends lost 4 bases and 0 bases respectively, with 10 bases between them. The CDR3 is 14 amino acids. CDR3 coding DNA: TGTGCCAGCAGCAAACGGTCGTACCAAGAGACCCAGTACTTC. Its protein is CASSKRSYQETQYF.

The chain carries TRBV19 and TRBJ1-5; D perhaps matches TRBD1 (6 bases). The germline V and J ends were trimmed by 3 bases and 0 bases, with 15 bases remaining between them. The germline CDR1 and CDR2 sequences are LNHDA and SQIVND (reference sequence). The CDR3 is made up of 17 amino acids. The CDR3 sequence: CASSMVDSSYSNQPQHF. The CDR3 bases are TGTGCCAGTAGTATGGTGGACAGCTCCTATAGCAATCAGCCCCAGCATTTT.

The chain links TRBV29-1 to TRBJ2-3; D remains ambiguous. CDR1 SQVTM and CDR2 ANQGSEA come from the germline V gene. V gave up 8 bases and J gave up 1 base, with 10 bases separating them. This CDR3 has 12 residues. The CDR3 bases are TGCAGCTCCCGACAACGCACAGATACGCAGTATTTT. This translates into CSSRQRTDTQYF.

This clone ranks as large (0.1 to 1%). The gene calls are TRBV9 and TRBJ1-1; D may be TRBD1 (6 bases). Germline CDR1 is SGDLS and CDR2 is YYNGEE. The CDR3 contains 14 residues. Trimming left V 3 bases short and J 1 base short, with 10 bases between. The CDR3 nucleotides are TGTGCCAGCAGCGGCTACAGGGAGAACACTGAAGCTTTCTTT. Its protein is CASSGYRENTEAFF.

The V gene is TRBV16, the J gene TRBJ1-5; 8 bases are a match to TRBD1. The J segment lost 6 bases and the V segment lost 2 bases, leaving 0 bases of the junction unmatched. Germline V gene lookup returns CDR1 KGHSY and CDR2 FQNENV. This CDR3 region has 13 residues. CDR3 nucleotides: TGTGCCAGCAGCCAAGACAGGGGTCAGCCCCAGCATTTT. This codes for CASSQDRGQPQHF.

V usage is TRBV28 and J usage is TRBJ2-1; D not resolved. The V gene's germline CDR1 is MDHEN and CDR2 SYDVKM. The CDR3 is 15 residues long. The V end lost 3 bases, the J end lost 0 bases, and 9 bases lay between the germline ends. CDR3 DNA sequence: TGTGCCAGCAGTTTTGCGGATAGCTCCTACAATGAGCAGTTCTTC. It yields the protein CASSFADSSYNEQFF.

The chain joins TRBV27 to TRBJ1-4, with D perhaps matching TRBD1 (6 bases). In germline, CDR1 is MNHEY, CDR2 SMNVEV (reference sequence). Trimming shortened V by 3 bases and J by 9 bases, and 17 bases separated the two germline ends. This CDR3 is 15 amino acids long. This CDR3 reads CASSLLTGDMKKLFF. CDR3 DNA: TGTGCCAGCAGTTTGCTGACAGGCGACATGAAAAAACTGTTTTTT.

The CDR3 sequence: CASSLEAGATYGYTF. The CDR3 DNA reads as TGTGCCAGCAGCTTAGAGGCAGGGGCCACCTATGGCTACACCTTC. The gene calls are TRBV7-8 and TRBJ1-2, with D perhaps matching TRBD1 (6 bases). V gave up 1 base and J gave up 4 bases, with 13 bases separating them. The CDR3 has 15 residues. Germline CDR1 and CDR2: SGHVS and FQNEAQ. The full variable domain, completed using reference TRBV7-8 and TRBJ1-2, is GAGVSQSPRYKVAKRGQDVALRCDPISGHVSLFWYQQALGQGPEFLTYFQNEAQLDKSGLPSDRFFAERPEGSVSTLKIQRTQQEDSAVYLCASSLEAGATYGYTFGSGTRLTVV.

This CDR3 is CASSGGSRSSYEQYF. CDR3 sequence (DNA): TGTGCCAGCAGTGGCGGGTCGAGGAGCTCCTACGAGCAGTACTTC. J is TRBJ2-7 and V is TRBV2; maybe TRBD2 (5 bases). Per the germline V gene, CDR1 is SNHLY and CDR2 is FYNNEI. This CDR3 has 15 amino acids. Trimming pared 4 bases from V and 0 bases from J, leaving 13 bases between. Complete variable domain (other parts from reference TRBV2 and TRBJ2-7): EPEVTQTPSHQVTQMGQEVILRCVPISNHLYFYWYRQILGQKVEFLVSFYNNEISEKSEIFDDQFSVERPDGSNFTLKIRSTKLEDSAMYFCASSGGSRSSYEQYFGPGTRLTVT.

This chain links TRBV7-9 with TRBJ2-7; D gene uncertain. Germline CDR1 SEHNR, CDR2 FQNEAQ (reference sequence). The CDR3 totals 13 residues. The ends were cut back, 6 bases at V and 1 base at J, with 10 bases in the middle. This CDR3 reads CASRYGDSYEQYF. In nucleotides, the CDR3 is TGTGCCAGCAGGTATGGTGATTCCTACGAGCAGTACTTC.

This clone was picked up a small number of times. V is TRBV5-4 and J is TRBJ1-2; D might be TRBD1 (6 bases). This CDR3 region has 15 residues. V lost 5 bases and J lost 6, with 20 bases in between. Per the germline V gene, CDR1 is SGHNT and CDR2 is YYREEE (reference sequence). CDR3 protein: CASSLGGAGVNGYTF. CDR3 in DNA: TGTGCCAGCAGTCTGGGGGGGGCAGGAGTGAATGGCTACACCTTC.

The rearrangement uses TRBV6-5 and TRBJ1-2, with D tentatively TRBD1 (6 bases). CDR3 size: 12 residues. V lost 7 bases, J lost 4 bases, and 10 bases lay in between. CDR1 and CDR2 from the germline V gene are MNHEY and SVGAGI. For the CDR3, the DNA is TGTGCCAGCACTACAGGGCTCTATGGCTACACCTTC. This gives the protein CASTTGLYGYTF.

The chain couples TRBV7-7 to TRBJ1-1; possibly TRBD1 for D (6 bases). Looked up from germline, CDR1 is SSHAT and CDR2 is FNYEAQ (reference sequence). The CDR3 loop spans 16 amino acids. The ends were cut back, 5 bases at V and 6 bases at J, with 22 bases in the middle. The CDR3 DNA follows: TGTGCCAGCAGCCCGAGGGGGAGGGGAATTTCGGCTGAAGCTTTCTTT. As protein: CASSPRGRGISAEAFF.

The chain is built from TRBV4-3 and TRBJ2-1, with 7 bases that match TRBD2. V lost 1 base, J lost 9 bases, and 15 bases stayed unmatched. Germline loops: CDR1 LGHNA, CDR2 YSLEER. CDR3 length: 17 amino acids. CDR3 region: CASSQGEGLGVRGEQFF. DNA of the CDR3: TGCGCCAGCAGCCAAGGGGAGGGACTTGGGGTTCGGGGTGAGCAGTTCTTC.

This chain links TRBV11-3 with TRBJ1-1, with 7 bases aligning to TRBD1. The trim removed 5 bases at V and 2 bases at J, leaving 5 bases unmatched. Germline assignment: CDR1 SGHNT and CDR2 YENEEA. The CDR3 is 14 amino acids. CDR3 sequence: CASSPGGTNTEAFF. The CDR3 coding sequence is TGTGCCAGCAGCCCAGGGGGGACCAACACTGAAGCTTTCTTT.

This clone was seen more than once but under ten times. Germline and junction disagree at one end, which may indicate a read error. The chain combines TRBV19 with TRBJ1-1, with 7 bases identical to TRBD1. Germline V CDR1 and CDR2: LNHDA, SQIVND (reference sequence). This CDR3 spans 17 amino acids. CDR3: CASSVDRDRMENTEAFF. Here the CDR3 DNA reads TGTGCCAGTAGTGTAGACAGGGATAGGATGGAGAACACTGAAGCTTTCTTT.

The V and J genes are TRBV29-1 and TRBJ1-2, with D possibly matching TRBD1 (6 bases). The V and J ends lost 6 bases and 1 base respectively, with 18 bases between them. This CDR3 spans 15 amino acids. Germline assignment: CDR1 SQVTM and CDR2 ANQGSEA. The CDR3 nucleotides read TGCAGCGTGCCCAGGGGTCACACTTTTAACTATGGCTACACCTTC. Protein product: CSVPRGHTFNYGYTF. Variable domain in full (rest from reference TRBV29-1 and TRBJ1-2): SAVISQKPSRDICQRGTSLTIQCQVDSQVTMMFWYRQQPGQSLTLIATANQGSEATYESGFVIDKFPISRPNLTFSTLTVSNMSPEDSSIYLCSVPRGHTFNYGYTFGSGTRLTVV.

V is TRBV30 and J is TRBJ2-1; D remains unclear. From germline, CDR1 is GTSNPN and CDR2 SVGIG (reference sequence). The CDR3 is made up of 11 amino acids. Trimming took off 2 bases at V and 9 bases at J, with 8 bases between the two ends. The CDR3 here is CAWSPQFEQFF. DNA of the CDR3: TGTGCCTGGAGTCCCCAGTTTGAGCAGTTCTTC. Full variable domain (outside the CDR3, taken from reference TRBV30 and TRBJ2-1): SQTIHQWPATLVQPVGSPLSLECTVEGTSNPNLYWYRQAAGRGLQLLFYSVGIGQISSEVPQNLSASRPQDRQFILSSKKLLLSDSGFYLCAWSPQFEQFFGPGTRLTVL.

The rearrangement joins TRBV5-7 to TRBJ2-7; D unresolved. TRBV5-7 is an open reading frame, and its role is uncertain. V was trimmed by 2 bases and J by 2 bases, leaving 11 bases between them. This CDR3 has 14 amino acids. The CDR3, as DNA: TGTGCCAGCAGCTTAGCTGGACGGGCCTACGAGCAGTACTTC. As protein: CASSLAGRAYEQYF.

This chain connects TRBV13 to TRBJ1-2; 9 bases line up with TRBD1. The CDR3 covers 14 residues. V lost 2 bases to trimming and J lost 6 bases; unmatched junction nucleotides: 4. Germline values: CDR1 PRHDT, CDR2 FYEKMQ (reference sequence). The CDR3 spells CASSLNRGRDGYTF. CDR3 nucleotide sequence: TGTGCCAGCAGCTTAAACAGGGGGCGGGATGGCTACACCTTC.